This record covers a single TCR beta chain. The antigen is unknown. This sample was included in a study of response to subunit inactivated influenza vaccine. TCRdb redid the calling of the RT-PCR reads with MiXCR, one entry per CDR3 protein. The sample shows 150,000 to 200,000 distinct CDR3 sequences, 9.5% to 15% of them seen only once. Whole-study results and caveats: Researchers suggested that each seasonal influenza vaccination recruits few new T cells.

CDR1 SQVTM and CDR2 ANQGSEA come from the germline V gene. The CDR3 runs to 13 residues. V was clipped by 5 bases and J by 1 base, with 8 bases between them. In addition, the sample was reused for a study of T cells expressing NK-cell markers. That study reports: In generating TCR beta cDNA, 5'RACE template switching with UMIs was used. The eight sequenced donors comprised seven who were HCMV-seropositive and one who was seronegative.

The chain joins TRBV29-1 to TRBJ2-2; D remains ambiguous. This material consisted of CD8+ T cells sorted from PBMCs, taken less than 13 days after vaccination. This TCR was sampled from a man over 45 who received an inactivated influenza vaccine. CDR3 in DNA: TGCAGCGTTTTTCTGGGGAACACCGGGGAGCTGTTTTTT. It translates to CSVFLGNTGELFF.